This T cell receptor (beta chain) was documented in a study of tissue T cells after allogeneic stem cell transplantation. General study findings and limits: In patients and mice, blood and spleen missed much of tissue repertoire.

TCRdb's copy holds only in-frame clones and misses some; the assay was immunoSEQ multiplex PCR. The data contain roughly 51,000 clones, around 72% of them singletons. As regards this clone: Its specificity is unknown. The gene symbols are mouse symbols.

The receptor's source is a pool of C57BL/6 mice in good health. The sample taken for sequencing was sorted cells pooled from one or two spleens.

Incomplete CDR3 DNA: TGTGCCAGCAGGGGACAAGCAAACACAGAAGTCTTC. This sequence encodes CASRGQANTEVF. The entire CDR3 is CASRGQANTEVFF. The chain employs TRBV14 and TRBJ1-1; TRBD1 might be the D (6 bases). From the germline J gene comes the end of the CDR3, since the read stops 1 residue before it. The V end was cut by 5 bases, the J end by 0 bases, with 8 bases between. From germline, CDR1 is SGHDT and CDR2 FRDEAV. The CDR3 contains 13 residues.